This T cell receptor beta chain was obtained from a study of radiation and T cells in renal cell carcinoma. Study summary: Nephrectomy followed 15 Gy stereotactic body radiation by 4 weeks. The study, taken as a whole, reports: Top tumor clonotypes rose in blood 2 weeks post-radiation, then contracted.

With respect to this clone: Its antigen remains unknown.

Documented time point: baseline pretreatment blood. Treatment specified: 15 Gy SBRT to primary tumor, nephrectomy 4 weeks later. Radiation-treated patients gave blood at baseline, week 2 and week 4. Clear cell pathology was present in this patient's renal cell carcinoma. This CDR3 region has 12 residues. In germline, CDR1 is MDHEN, CDR2 SYDVKM. V lost 10 bases and J 4 bases, leaving 14 bases between the germline ends. Produced via immunoSEQ multiplex PCR; TCRdb's table is partial and in-frame only. The data show about 160,000 clones, 88% seen once. The sequenced sample was blood, obtained from a patient whose treatment included radiotherapy and nephrectomy. The TCR comes from an older woman with renal cell carcinoma. This sequence joins TRBV28 and TRBJ2-7, with D perhaps assigned TRBD1 or TRBD2 (6 bases each). The CDR3 spells CATLGGQYEQYF. CDR3 nucleotides: TGTGCCACCCTAGGGGGGCAATACGAGCAGTACTTC.